This note documents a single T cell receptor (beta chain) sequence. The same CDR3 is also encoded by other DNA sequences in this sample. Treatment denoted: 19 received Ad26.COV2.S at low or high dose, single or two shots; roughly five received placebo; per-sample allocation not given. Day 63 following the first vaccine or placebo injection was when the samples were taken. Boston supplied an adult donor aged 18-55 years. CDR3 length: 13 residues. V was shortened by 2 bases and J by 2 bases, with 6 bases between the two germline ends. Per germline, CDR1 KGHSH and CDR2 LQKENI. Only in-frame clones appear in the TCRdb table, and some are missing; sequencing was by immunoSEQ multiplex PCR. This sample has hundreds of thousands of clones, with 70% to 90% found just once. This entry comes from a study of Ad26.COV2.S vaccination and SARS-CoV-2 variants.

The sequencing here drew on peripheral blood, taken in a trial of Ad26.COV2.S vaccine versus placebo. The clonotype was recovered from a person between 18 and 60 years old who received the Ad26.COV2.S COVID-19 vaccine or a placebo. This chain joins TRBV18 and TRBJ1-1; D uncertain. CDR3 sequence reads: CASSPGSNTEAFF. Written as DNA, the CDR3 is TGTGCCAGCTCACCAGGAAGTAACACTGAAGCTTTCTTT.